Reported below is one TCR beta chain. Its antigen remains unidentified. Base qualities are not at hand, and no much larger clone is one base apart. These data are taken from a study of cytomegalovirus exposure and HLA in healthy donors (TCRdb year 2017). With respect to the entire study: The 666 repertoires of the first cohort and the roughly 110 validation repertoires were produced on the same platform, according to a later analysis. Along with the roughly 670-subject first cohort, a separate validation cohort of roughly 110 different subjects was used. The aim of the study was to test whether cataloging public T cell receptors could identify signatures of past pathogen exposure. To predict cytomegalovirus infection status, the study combined high-throughput TCR immunosequencing, statistical association of individual TCRs with disease status, and machine learning. Points the paper makes about the study in general: The study listed around 160 TCR beta chains as associated with cytomegalovirus. In both the original and validation cohorts, the classifier was reported to diagnose cytomegalovirus status with high specificity and sensitivity. A later analysis lacked HLA typing for the validation cohort, so it scored co-occurrence in that cohort across all 110 or so repertoires. Most TCR sequences were seen in very few donors, while some public TCRs were found in many individuals. A few of the identified cytomegalovirus-associated TCR beta chains were confirmed in vitro to be specific for cytomegalovirus antigens. The authors suggested that the approach could potentially be extended to other disease states and immunological phenotypes. A later analysis found that TCRs clustered in the first cohort also tended to co-occur in the roughly 120 validation repertoires, with 94% of cluster scores above 0.

Libraries were constructed by the immunoSEQ multiplex PCR assay. In the original analysis: A statistical classification framework was built for diagnosing cytomegalovirus status from the catalog of TCR beta chain sequences. The table comes from immuneACCESS by way of TCRdb, which keeps in-frame sequences with V and J called. Part of the clones is missing from these tables; in studies checked, under half for an unresolved V gene and the rest for unknown reasons. For V, J and clone size, that table is used; D and trimming come from the DNA. This sample gives roughly 120,000 clones in total; more than 70% of them show up just once. The ten largest clones represent roughly 2.2% of the sample. Ends trimmed: V by 4 bases, J by 0 bases; bases unmatched to a gene: 5. Inclusive of the bounding cysteine and phenylalanine, the CDR3 is 15 residues long. Solely the CDR3 DNA is kept, with 45 bases framed from the first base. CDR1 and CDR2, looked up from the germline V gene, are MDHEN and SYDVKM.

The donors belonged to the validation cohort of approximately 130 subjects, which was separate from the 666-subject first cohort. The receptor comes from a woman aged 18-29 years in good health and CMV-seronegative. The sample consisted of PBMCs. This chain joins TRBV28 to TRBJ1-1; 7 central bases correspond to TRBD1. This receptor has the CDR3 CASSSQGSVNTEAFF. The DNA sequence reads TGTGCCAGCAGTTCACAGGGGTCGGTGAACACTGAAGCTTTCTTT. With the portions outside the CDR3 filled from the reference TRBV28 and TRBJ1-1 genes, the complete variable region becomes DVKVTQSSRYLVKRTGEKVFLECVQDMDHENMFWYRQDPGLGLRLIYFSYDVKMKEKGDIPEGYSVSREKKERFSLILESASTNQTSMYLCASSSQGSVNTEAFFGQGTRLTVV.